The 15 T cell receptor beta chains below were found in one sample sequenced in a study of T cells in women clearing cervical HPV infection. Produced via immunoSEQ multiplex PCR; TCRdb's table is partial and in-frame only. In all, the sample yields 25,000 or so clones. The sequencing input was blood buffy coat. The origin of the receptors is a woman between 18 and 70 years old with a cervical HPV16 infection that either progressed to CIN3+ or cleared (not recorded which).

Details on this clone: The CDR3 end is not reached by the read, which stops 3 residues before it; the germline J gene fills it in. The chain employs TRBV20-1 and TRBJ2-1; 8 nucleotides match TRBD2. The CDR3 contains 14 residues. Unmatched junction bases numbered 8, after V lost 2 bases and J lost 8 bases. The germline gives CDR1 DFQATT, CDR2 SNEGSKA (reference sequence). The sequenced CDR3 bases are TGCAGTGCTAGACCGGGACTAGTCTCGTATGAG. Its translation is CSARPGLVSYE. The full CDR3 protein reads CSARPGLVSYEQFF.

The CDR3 reads CSVESPGAEAFF. The CDR3 bases that were read are TGCAGCGTTGAGTCTCCGGGGGCTGAA. V is TRBV29-1 and J is TRBJ1-1; D is possibly TRBD1 (5 bases). The read terminates 3 residues before the CDR3 end, so the remaining end is supplied by the germline J gene. The CDR3 covers 12 residues. Trimming took 3 bases from V and 6 from J, leaving 11 bases between them. CDR1 is SQVTM, CDR2 ANQGSEA, per germline.

Remarks on this clone: Read data end 3 residues before the CDR3 end; the end is taken from the germline J gene. The chain uses TRBV11-3 and TRBJ1-1; unclear D gene. V was pared by 3 bases and J by 0 bases, with 5 bases between. Germline V gene lookup returns CDR1 SGHNT and CDR2 YENEEA. The CDR3 has 13 amino acids. The DNA read from the CDR3 is TGTGCCAGCAGCTTTCGGGTGAACACTGAA. The encoded protein is CASSFRVNTE. The whole CDR3 protein reads CASSFRVNTEAFF.

Note on this clone: Read data end 3 residues before the CDR3 end; the end is taken from the germline J gene. The chain employs TRBV5-1 and TRBJ1-2, with a tentative D call TRBD1 (5 bases). The CDR3 runs to 15 residues. The V gene lost 0 bases and the J gene lost 3 bases, with 12 bases spanning the gap. CDR1 and CDR2 (germline): SGHRS, YFSETQ. The CDR3 region is CASSLGGDVYYGYTF. The covered CDR3 bases are TGCGCCAGCAGCTTGGGGGGCGACGTCTACTATGGC.

To note about this clone: The CDR3 end falls 3 residues outside the read, so it is completed with the germline J gene. The J gene is TRBJ1-5, the V gene TRBV19; D possibly corresponds to TRBD1 (5 bases). The CDR3 is 13 amino acids. Germline loops: CDR1 LNHDA, CDR2 SQIVND (reference sequence). Trimming took off 5 bases at V and 5 bases at J, with 10 bases between the two ends. The DNA read from the CDR3 is TGTGCCAGTAGTTGGGGCCGGGATCAGCCC. Amino acid sequence: CASSWGRDQP. The whole CDR3 sequence is CASSWGRDQPQHF.

Of note for this clone: The DNA ends 3 residues before the CDR3 does, and the rest of the CDR3 is filled in from the germline J gene. The chain employs TRBV29-1 and TRBJ2-7, with TRBD2 identical over 14 bases. With 6 bases clipped from V and 0 bases from J, the junction kept 7 bases outside the gene matches. In germline, CDR1 is SQVTM, CDR2 ANQGSEA. CDR3 size: 16 residues. The CDR3 reads CSVGLAGGPISYEQYF. The CDR3 DNA, read in part, is TGCAGCGTCGGACTAGCGGGAGGCCCAATCTCCTACGAG.

Comment on this clone: The read comes to an end 3 residues before the CDR3 does, leaving the germline J gene to fill in the end. The V and J genes are TRBV7-3 and TRBJ2-6, with TRBD1 as a possible D gene (6 bases). Germline V gene sequence: CDR1 SGHTA, CDR2 FQGTGA. The CDR3 runs 14 residues. Trimming took 8 bases from V and 2 from J, leaving 10 bases between them. CDR3 region: CASATGTGANVLTF. CDR3 DNA, as far as it was read: TGTGCCAGCGCGACAGGAACTGGGGCCAACGTC.

With regard to this clone: Sequencing ends 3 residues short of the CDR3 end; the germline J gene provides the rest. The chain recombines TRBV18 with TRBJ2-5; D call uncertain. The CDR3 runs to 13 residues. Trimming shortened V by 3 bases and J by 1 base, and 6 bases separated the two germline ends. Germline V lookup: CDR1 KGHSH, CDR2 LQKENI. CDR3 DNA, as far as it was read: TGTGCCAGCTCACCGGCCAGCCAAGAGACC. Protein sequence: CASSPASQET. Given in full, the CDR3 is CASSPASQETQYF.

Comments on this clone: The missing CDR3 end, 3 residues past where the read stops, is filled in from the germline J gene. The V call is TRBV18, the J call TRBJ2-2, with a weak D call TRBD1 (6 bases). Germline CDR1 and CDR2: KGHSH and LQKENI. The CDR3 contains 17 residues. The sequenced CDR3 bases are TGTGCCAGCTCACCATGGGACACTTTAGCAACTAATGAAAAG. Amino acids: CASSPWDTLATNEK. The whole CDR3 sequence reads CASSPWDTLATNEKLFF.

In the case of this clone: The read gets to within 3 residues of the CDR3 end, and the germline J gene fills in the rest. The V call is TRBV5-1, the J call TRBJ2-7; no clear D. This CDR3 has 15 residues. V was shortened by 0 bases and J by 1 base, with 11 bases between the two germline ends. Germline lookup yields CDR1 SGHRS and CDR2 YFSETQ. CDR3 region: CASSLAVRYSYEQYF. CDR3 DNA (partial): TGCGCCAGCAGCTTGGCCGTGCGTTATTCCTACGAG.

On this clone itself: The CDR3 goes on 3 residues after the read ends, and that part is filled in from the germline J gene. The chain links TRBV29-1 to TRBJ1-5; 9 nucleotides match TRBD1. V lost 6 bases to trimming and J lost 4 bases; unmatched junction nucleotides: 7. Germline assignment: CDR1 SQVTM and CDR2 ANQGSEA. The CDR3 has 14 residues. The sequenced CDR3 bases are TGCAGCGTCCAAACACAGGGGGCAAATCAGCCC. Its protein is CSVQTQGANQP. The CDR3, in full, reads CSVQTQGANQPQHF.

CDR3 DNA, as far as it was read: TGCGCCAGCAGCCGCGGACAGGGTATGTCCTACAATGAG. This sequence encodes CASSRGQGMSYNE. From start to end, the CDR3 is CASSRGQGMSYNEQFF. The J gene is TRBJ2-1, the V gene TRBV5-1, with 8 bases that match TRBD1. Read data end 3 residues before the CDR3 end; the end is taken from the germline J gene. J was trimmed by 1 base and V by 4 bases; bases with no gene match: 7. The germline V gene has CDR1 SGHRS and CDR2 YFSETQ. The CDR3 is made up of 16 amino acids.

In regard to this clone: From the germline J gene comes the end of the CDR3, since the read stops 3 residues before it. The chain carries TRBV6-2 or TRBV6-3 and TRBJ2-3; the match to TRBD1 covers 7 bases. This CDR3 comprises 15 residues. Germline CDR1 is MNHEY and CDR2 is SVGEGT. The covered CDR3 bases are TGTGCCAGCAGTTACCAAACAGGGGCCCAAGAGACG. Its protein product is CASSYQTGAQET. In full, the CDR3 reads CASSYQTGAQETQYF.

For this clone: The CDR3 goes on 3 residues after the read ends, and that part is filled in from the germline J gene. The chain has TRBV5-1 and TRBJ2-2, with a possible D match to TRBD1 (6 bases). The germline V and J ends were trimmed by 4 bases and 1 base, with 11 bases remaining between them. The CDR3 totals 15 residues. Germline-derived CDR1 and CDR2 are SGHRS and YFSETQ. The CDR3 region is CASSLGTMNTGELFF. The DNA read from the CDR3 is TGCGCCAGCAGCCTGGGGACAATGAACACCGGGGAG.

In regard to this clone: The sequenced fragment ends 3 residues before the CDR3 boundary, so the rest is inferred from the germline J gene. The V call is TRBV7-6, the J call TRBJ1-2, with D tentatively TRBD1 (5 bases). Germline CDR1 SGHVS, CDR2 FNYEAQ. This CDR3 spans 16 amino acids. CDR3 DNA (partial): TGTGCCAGCAGCTCTCTAGCGGGAGGGCTGACAGATACC. It specifies CASSSLAGGLTDT. The whole CDR3 protein reads CASSSLAGGLTDTYTF.